Shown below are 11 T cell receptor beta chains from a single sample sequenced in a study of cytomegalovirus exposure and HLA in healthy donors. PCR amplification relied on 60 Vbeta primers (plus 13 Jbeta primers). The repertoire was sequenced with immunoSEQ multiplex PCR; TCRdb's copy has only in-frame clones and lacks some. The repertoire consists of under 65,000 clones, with approximately 82% occurring once and the leading ten covering 2.9%. What was sequenced was PBMCs. Receptors originate from a man between 45 and 60 years old in good health and CMV-seronegative.

The chain links TRBV28 to TRBJ1-2; D remains ambiguous. Germline assignment: CDR1 MDHEN and CDR2 SYDVKM. CDR3 length: 13 residues. The V end was cut by 5 bases, the J end by 7 bases, with 14 bases between. The CDR3 DNA is TGTGCCAGCAGTGACCGGGTGTTAAGTGGCTACACCTTC. This translates into CASSDRVLSGYTF.

The V gene is TRBV5-1, the J gene TRBJ2-1; 9 bases are shared with TRBD2. The V and J ends lost 5 bases and 5 bases, in that order; junction bases with no gene match: 11. The CDR3 sequence is 16 residues long. Germline V gene lookup returns CDR1 SGHRS and CDR2 YFSETQ. In DNA, the CDR3 is TGCGCCAGCAGTTTCAATGCGGGGGGGTCTAACAATGAGCAGTTCTTC. It yields the protein CASSFNAGGSNNEQFF.

The CDR3 here is CASTGQGQYSNQPQHF. The CDR3 coding sequence is TGTGCCAGTACCGGACAGGGACAATATAGCAATCAGCCCCAGCATTTT. The V gene is TRBV19, the J gene TRBJ1-5, with 8 bases lining up with TRBD1. Trimming removed 7 bases from V and 0 bases from J; junction bases left unmatched: 8. Germline V CDR1 and CDR2: LNHDA, SQIVND (reference sequence). CDR3 length: 16 residues.

Only a few counts were recorded for this clone. V and J are TRBV27 and TRBJ1-4; D is unclear. Germline lookup yields CDR1 MNHEY and CDR2 SMNVEV (reference sequence). V lost 6 bases, J lost 8 bases, and 10 bases lay in between. The CDR3 is 12 amino acids. CDR3 residues: CASSHGGEKLFF. For the CDR3, the DNA is TGTGCCAGCAGCCACGGAGGGGAAAAACTGTTTTTT. Variable domain in full (rest from reference TRBV27 and TRBJ1-4): EAQVTQNPRYLITVTGKKLTVTCSQNMNHEYMSWYRQDPGLGLRQIYYSMNVEVTDKGDVPEGYKVSRKEKRNFPLILESPSPNQTSLYFCASSHGGEKLFFGSGTQLSVL.

The chain is built from TRBV4-2 and TRBJ2-1, with a possible D match to TRBD1 (6 bases). CDR3 length equals 18 residues. In germline, CDR1 is LGHNA, CDR2 YNFKEQ. The V end was cut by 5 bases, the J end by 6 bases, with 26 bases between. The CDR3 nucleotides read TGTGCCAGCAGCTCACCCCCCGGGACACCTCAGGGTTCCAATGAGCAGTTCTTC. It is translated as CASSSPPGTPQGSNEQFF.

V gene TRBV18 combines with J gene TRBJ2-1; 9 bases match TRBD2. The V gene end was trimmed by 3 bases and the J gene end by 3 bases; junction bases not matched to a gene: 3. Germline values: CDR1 KGHSH, CDR2 LQKENI. The CDR3 totals 15 residues. The CDR3 region is CASSPTAGGYNEQFF. CDR3 nucleotide sequence: TGTGCCAGCTCACCCACAGCGGGGGGCTACAATGAGCAGTTCTTC.

The chain combines TRBV9 with TRBJ2-1, with 7 bases identical to TRBD1. With 4 bases clipped from V and 5 bases from J, the junction kept 6 bases outside the gene matches. This CDR3 is 14 amino acids long. Looked up from germline, CDR1 is SGDLS and CDR2 is YYNGEE. The CDR3 region has the DNA TGTGCCAGCAGCTCCCTAGGGGGCCACAATGAGCAGTTCTTC. It is translated as CASSSLGGHNEQFF.

There are a few counts of this clone. J is TRBJ1-1 and V is TRBV28; 10 bases are shared with TRBD1. The CDR3 consists of 15 residues. Germline V lookup: CDR1 MDHEN, CDR2 SYDVKM. J lost 3 bases, V lost 5 bases, and 6 bases had no gene match. Here the CDR3 DNA reads TGTGCCAGCAGTCCCGGGACAGGGGACGACACTGAAGCTTTCTTT. Translating gives CASSPGTGDDTEAFF.

The chain links TRBV19 to TRBJ2-2; D is possibly TRBD2 (6 bases). CDR3 length equals 13 residues. V was trimmed by 11 bases and J by 6 bases, leaving 16 bases between them. Germline V gene data show CDR1 as LNHDA and CDR2 as SQIVND (reference sequence). CDR3 sequence: CAVGGSGAGELFF. CDR3 DNA sequence: TGTGCCGTTGGGGGGTCTGGTGCCGGGGAGCTGTTTTTT. The variable domain in full, completed from reference TRBV19 and TRBJ2-2, reads DGGITQSPKYLFRKEGQNVTLSCEQNLNHDAMYWYRQDPGQGLRLIYYSQIVNDFQKGDIAEGYSVSREKKESFPLTVTSAQKNPTAFYLCAVGGSGAGELFFGEGSRLTVL.

V is TRBV25-1 and J is TRBJ1-2; the D gene is possibly TRBD1 (5 bases). Deletions cut 1 base from V and 8 bases from J, with 11 bases between. Germline-derived CDR1 and CDR2 are MGHDK and SYGVNS. The CDR3 is made up of 13 amino acids. CDR3: CASSEFGQGGYTF. The CDR3 DNA follows: TGTGCCAGCAGTGAATTTGGCCAGGGAGGCTACACCTTC.

This chain connects TRBV11-3 to TRBJ2-1; 14 nucleotides align to TRBD2. The germline gives CDR1 SGHNT, CDR2 YENEEA. With 5 bases clipped from V and 0 bases from J, the junction kept 12 bases outside the gene matches. The CDR3 totals 20 residues. The chain's CDR3 is CASSTRGGLAGGPSYNEQFF. For the CDR3, the DNA is TGTGCCAGCAGCACTCGAGGCGGACTAGCGGGGGGACCCTCCTACAATGAGCAGTTCTTC. Full variable domain (remainder filled in from reference TRBV11-3 and TRBJ2-1): EAGVVQSPRYKIIEKKQPVAFWCNPISGHNTLYWYLQNLGQGPELLIRYENEEAVDDSQLPKDRFSAERLKGVDSTLKIQPAELGDSAVYLCASSTRGGLAGGPSYNEQFFGPGTRLTVL.